Below, 27 T cell receptor beta chains from the same sample are listed, as sequenced in a study of T cell repertoires in cytomegalovirus infection. Their cognate antigens are unknown. TCRdb reprocessed the reads via MiXCR and lists one record per CDR3 protein. The data show approximately 730,000 distinct CDR3 sequences, about 27% seen once. Sample: cultured CD8+ T cells from PBMCs, taken from culture after CMV antigen stimulation. The source is a human donor in good health (CMV status not recorded). Some clones in this sample may be carry-over from other donors' samples.

CDR3 DNA: TGTGCCAGCAGCCAAGATCAGGTACGGGCTTACGAGCAGTACTTC. Residues: CASSQDQVRAYEQYF. The rearrangement joins TRBV14 to TRBJ2-7; unclear D gene. Germline V gene data show CDR1 as SGHDN and CDR2 as FVKESK. V shed 0 bases and J shed 4 bases, with 13 bases lying between them. This CDR3 region has 15 residues.

This clonotype was counted a few times. J is TRBJ1-2 and V is TRBV27; 7 bases map to TRBD1. Per the germline V gene, CDR1 is MNHEY and CDR2 is SMNVEV (reference sequence). The CDR3 sequence is 15 residues long. V lost 6 bases and J lost 7; bases outside the gene matches: 14. CDR3 region: CASRDRDSVEGGYTF. In DNA, the CDR3 is TGTGCCAGCAGAGACCGGGACAGCGTAGAGGGTGGCTACACCTTC.

V usage is TRBV5-5 and J usage is TRBJ2-7; 8 positions match TRBD1. The CDR3 has 15 amino acids. Germline assignment: CDR1 SGHKS and CDR2 YYEKEE (reference sequence). The V gene end was trimmed by 2 bases and the J gene end by 0 bases; junction bases not matched to a gene: 4. DNA for the CDR3: TGTGCCAGCAGCTTCGGGACAGGCTACTCCTACGAGCAGTACTTC. Translation gives CASSFGTGYSYEQYF.

This clonotype was detected only a few times. The chain recombines TRBV7-9 with TRBJ1-2; a possible D gene is TRBD1 (6 bases). Trimming removed 4 bases from V and 0 bases from J, with 15 bases in between. Germline V gene sequence: CDR1 SEHNR, CDR2 FQNEAQ (reference sequence). The CDR3 runs 16 residues. CDR3 DNA: TGTGCCAGCAGCTCTCCCGGGACACATTCTAACTATGGCTACACCTTC. The encoded protein is CASSSPGTHSNYGYTF. Full variable domain (remainder filled in from reference TRBV7-9 and TRBJ1-2): DTGVSQNPRHKITKRGQNVTFRCDPISEHNRLYWYRQTLGQGPEFLTYFQNEAQLEKSRLLSDRFSAERPKGSFSTLEIQRTEQGDSAMYLCASSSPGTHSNYGYTFGSGTRLTVV.

This sequence joins TRBV5-4 and TRBJ2-4; the match to TRBD1 covers 7 bases. Germline V CDR1 and CDR2: SGHNT, YYREEE (reference sequence). Unmatched junction bases numbered 13, after V lost 2 bases and J lost 11 bases. This CDR3 is built from 15 residues. The CDR3 reads CASSFLGGEFYLQYF. Here the CDR3 DNA reads TGTGCCAGCAGCTTCCTAGGGGGCGAGTTTTACCTTCAGTACTTC.

This chain links TRBV23-1 with TRBJ2-5; 7 nucleotides align to TRBD1. TRBV23-1 is an ORF, and what it does is uncertain. The V segment lost 3 bases and the J segment 2 bases; nucleotides outside the gene matches: 12. This CDR3 is 17 amino acids long. CDR3 protein: CASSQRVSGQPQETQYF. As DNA, the CDR3 is TGCGCCAGCAGTCAGAGGGTCTCGGGACAGCCTCAAGAGACCCAGTACTTC.

This clonotype was counted a few times. This chain joins TRBV19 and TRBJ1-2; tentatively, D is TRBD1 (6 bases). This CDR3 region has 13 residues. The V gene lost 6 bases and the J gene lost 2 bases, with 10 bases spanning the gap. Looked up from germline, CDR1 is LNHDA and CDR2 is SQIVND (reference sequence). CDR3 residues: CASSDTGNYGYTF. CDR3 coding DNA: TGTGCCAGTAGCGATACAGGGAACTATGGCTACACCTTC. Together with reference TRBV19 and TRBJ1-2, the CDR3 gives the full variable domain: DGGITQSPKYLFRKEGQNVTLSCEQNLNHDAMYWYRQDPGQGLRLIYYSQIVNDFQKGDIAEGYSVSREKKESFPLTVTSAQKNPTAFYLCASSDTGNYGYTFGSGTRLTVV.

This chain links TRBV7-6 with TRBJ2-1; 9 nucleotides align to TRBD1. Trimming cost V 5 bases and J 9 bases; bases outside gene matches: 17. This CDR3 is 17 amino acids long. CDR1 and CDR2 (germline): SGHVS, FNYEAQ. The CDR3: CASSAFPGTGSQGEQFF. The CDR3 nucleotides are TGTGCCAGCAGCGCCTTTCCTGGGACAGGGTCTCAGGGTGAGCAGTTCTTC.

The rearrangement links TRBV2 to TRBJ1-6, with 7 bases that match TRBD1. J was trimmed by 6 bases and V by 6 bases; bases with no gene match: 8. The CDR3 covers 15 residues. Germline V gene data show CDR1 as SNHLY and CDR2 as FYNNEI. The CDR3, as DNA: TGTGCCAGCAGGGGCAGGGGGTTTGGTAATTCACCCCTCCACTTT. Encoded protein: CASRGRGFGNSPLHF.

The gene calls are TRBV28 and TRBJ2-5, with a tentative D call TRBD1 (6 bases). This CDR3 has 13 amino acids. The germline V gene encodes CDR1 MDHEN and CDR2 SYDVKM. With 5 bases removed from V and 6 bases from J, the gap between germline ends came to 13 bases. The CDR3 DNA reads as TGTGCCAGCAGTGTTCAGGGGCGGCAGACCCAGTACTTC. This sequence encodes CASSVQGRQTQYF.

As to this clonotype: Just one base apart from a much larger clone, this may be a read error. The rearrangement links TRBV7-6 to TRBJ2-1, with D perhaps matching TRBD2 (7 bases). CDR1 is SGHVS and CDR2 is FNYEAQ in the germline V gene. V lost 4 bases and J lost 10, with 17 bases in between. The CDR3 is 14 amino acids. CDR3 in DNA: TGTGCCAGCAGCTCCGCGGGGGCGAGAGGGGAGCAGTTCTTC. Protein sequence: CASSSAGARGEQFF. Variable domain in full (rest from reference TRBV7-6 and TRBJ2-1): GAGVSQSPRYKVTKRGQDVALRCDPISGHVSLYWYRQALGQGPEFLTYFNYEAQQDKSGLPNDRFSAERPEGSISTLTIQRTEQRDSAMYRCASSSAGARGEQFFGPGTRLTVL.

This rearrangement joins TRBV24-1 to TRBJ1-1; the D is unclear. CDR3 length equals 14 residues. From germline, CDR1 is KGHDR and CDR2 SFDVKD. Deletions cut 10 bases from V and 0 bases from J, with 14 bases between. The CDR3 sequence is CATTPLAMNTEAFF. In DNA, the CDR3 is TGTGCCACAACCCCTTTGGCTATGAACACTGAAGCTTTCTTT.

The rearrangement joins TRBV7-8 to TRBJ2-5; possible D gene TRBD2, 6 bases. CDR1 SGHVS and CDR2 FQNEAQ come from the germline V gene. V gave up 7 bases and J gave up 5 bases, with 11 bases separating them. This CDR3 spans 12 amino acids. The CDR3 nucleotides are TGTGCCAGCACCCTCCGGGGGGAGACCCAGTACTTC. This encodes CASTLRGETQYF. Full variable domain (rest looked up from reference TRBV7-8 and TRBJ2-5): GAGVSQSPRYKVAKRGQDVALRCDPISGHVSLFWYQQALGQGPEFLTYFQNEAQLDKSGLPSDRFFAERPEGSVSTLKIQRTQQEDSAVYLCASTLRGETQYFGPGTRLLVL.

The chain has TRBV7-9 and TRBJ2-7; 8 bases match TRBD1. The CDR3 totals 17 residues. In germline, CDR1 is SEHNR, CDR2 FQNEAQ (reference sequence). Trimming removed 5 bases from V and 1 base from J; junction bases left unmatched: 13. The chain's CDR3 is CASSRRTGKEVSYEQYV. Written as DNA, the CDR3 is TGTGCCAGCAGCCGACGGACAGGGAAAGAGGTATCCTACGAGCAGTACGTC.

The sample holds a few counts of this clonotype. The J gene is TRBJ2-1, the V gene TRBV4-2, with D possibly called TRBD1 or TRBD2 (5 bases each). CDR1 and CDR2 (germline): LGHNA, YNFKEQ. This CDR3 spans 14 amino acids. Trimming left V 5 bases short and J 8 bases short, with 16 bases between. CDR3 amino acids: CASSSTVGVDEQFF. The CDR3, as DNA: TGTGCCAGCAGCTCCACTGTGGGGGTAGATGAGCAGTTCTTC.

This clonotype was observed a few times. One base away lies a much larger clone, so this may be a sequencing read error. V usage is TRBV10-3 and J usage is TRBJ1-1; D gene unclear. V was cut by 6 bases and J by 0 bases, with 2 bases left in between. The CDR3 covers 11 residues. Looked up from germline, CDR1 is ENHRY and CDR2 is SYGVKD. The CDR3 coding sequence is TGTGCCATCAGGATGAACACTGAAGCTTTCTTT. It yields the protein CAIRMNTEAFF.

Concerning this clonotype itself: This may arise from a read error, as a much more abundant clone is one base away. The J gene is TRBJ2-1, the V gene TRBV7-8, with D unresolved. From germline, CDR1 is SGHVS and CDR2 FQNEAQ. The CDR3 is 15 amino acids. CDR3 loop: CASSFQVSSYNEQSF. CDR3 DNA sequence: TGTGCCAGCAGCTTTCAGGTCAGCTCCTACAATGAGCAGTCCTTC.

The CDR3 DNA reads TGTGCCAGCAGCCAACCTTCTAGCGGGGGTTCCAATGAGCAGTTCTTC. Its protein is CASSQPSSGGSNEQFF. The chain combines TRBV3-1 with TRBJ2-1; 10 nucleotides match TRBD2. The CDR3 extends over 16 amino acids. Germline values: CDR1 LGHDT, CDR2 YNNKEL (reference sequence). With 2 bases clipped from V and 6 bases from J, the junction kept 7 bases outside the gene matches.

In the case of this clonotype: The conserved closing phenylalanine or tryptophan is absent in this CDR3, likely reflecting a read error. The DNA is omitted, as the CDR3 cannot be located on it reliably, and the CDR3 follows TCRdb's listing. This chain joins TRBV5-4 and TRBJ1-1; the table's TRBD1 call for D was not verified on the DNA. The germline V gene encodes CDR1 SGHNT and CDR2 YYREEE (reference sequence). The CDR3 is 11 amino acids in total, end residues counted. CDR3 protein: CASRGGGGMIL.

In this sample, this clonotype turned up many times. V gene TRBV11-2 combines with J gene TRBJ1-4; tentative D call: TRBD1 (5 bases). Trimming stripped 5 bases from V and 7 bases from J, with 11 bases between. Germline CDR1 SGHAT, CDR2 FQNNGV. The CDR3 covers 13 residues. CDR3 amino acids: CASSPSTGEKLFF. The CDR3 DNA follows: TGTGCCAGCAGCCCCAGTACAGGTGAAAAACTGTTTTTT.

This clonotype was counted a few times. V usage is TRBV12-3 or TRBV12-4 and J usage is TRBJ2-1; either TRBD1 or TRBD2 may fit D (5 bases each). Trimming removed 5 bases at V and 2 bases at J, with 16 bases between. This CDR3 comprises 16 residues. CDR3 region: CASSAPGPIPYNEQFF. The CDR3 region has the DNA TGTGCCAGCAGTGCCCCGGGACCGATCCCCTACAATGAGCAGTTCTTC.

This clonotype has at least ten counts. The chain combines TRBV7-2 with TRBJ2-5; the D is unclear. The V gene lost 1 base and the J gene lost 5 bases, with 11 bases spanning the gap. The length of the CDR3 is 14 residues. The germline gives CDR1 SGHTA, CDR2 FQGNSA. For the CDR3, the DNA is TGTGCCAGCAGCTTAGTCCCGGGCAGGGAGACCCAGTACTTC. Amino acid sequence: CASSLVPGRETQYF.

This clonotype was counted between two and nine times. The chain links TRBV27 to TRBJ2-2; D unclear. The CDR3 length is 14 residues. Trimming shortened V by 5 bases and J by 7 bases, and 14 bases separated the two germline ends. Germline values: CDR1 MNHEY, CDR2 SMNVEV (reference sequence). Written as DNA, the CDR3 is TGTGCCAGCAGTCCGGGTCTAGATGGCGGGGAGCTGTTTTTT. It specifies CASSPGLDGGELFF.

The chain recombines TRBV29-1 with TRBJ1-4; no clear D gene. The germline V gene encodes CDR1 SQVTM and CDR2 ANQGSEA. The CDR3 length is 13 residues. V lost 3 bases and J 3 bases, leaving 8 bases between the germline ends. CDR3 sequence (DNA): TGCAGCGTTGACGGTGGGTCTAATGAAAAACTGTTTTTT. This gives the protein CSVDGGSNEKLFF.

This chain links TRBV6-1 with TRBJ2-7; TRBD1 matches at 7 bases. Per the germline V gene, CDR1 is MNHNS and CDR2 is SASEGT. This CDR3 has 14 residues. V shed 2 bases and J 4 bases; nucleotides not matched to a gene: 5. The CDR3 loop is CASSETTGTYEQYV. The CDR3 region has the DNA TGTGCCAGCAGTGAAACGACAGGGACATACGAGCAGTACGTC.

This clonotype was seen ten or more times. The rearrangement uses TRBV7-8 and TRBJ2-5, with D perhaps being TRBD1 or TRBD2 (5 bases each). The CDR3 totals 17 residues. V was clipped by 4 bases and J by 3 bases, with 21 bases between them. Germline V gene sequence: CDR1 SGHVS, CDR2 FQNEAQ. DNA for the CDR3: TGTGCCAGCAGCTCTATTCCCCCGGGGTACAGGAAAGAGACCCAGTACTTC. Encoded protein: CASSSIPPGYRKETQYF.

As concerns this clonotype: Mismatch with germline at one junction end may stem from a read error. The V gene is TRBV12-3 or TRBV12-4, the J gene TRBJ1-3; D is perhaps TRBD1 (6 bases). The CDR3 extends over 17 amino acids. CDR3 nucleotide sequence: TGTGTCAGCGTGGTTAGGGCAGGGGCCTTCTCTGGAAACACCATATATTTT. The encoded protein is CVSVVRAGAFSGNTIYF.